This TCR beta chain was documented in a study of CXCR3-negative and CXCR3-positive naive CD8 T cells. Study-wide context: TRB reads totalled about 130 million, about 1.5 +/- 0.3 million per library.

Preparation of TRB cDNA libraries relied on 5' RACE carrying UMI labels. From its re-call of the 5' RACE reads, TCRdb lists each CDR3 protein once, without DNA. Listed are fewer than 90,000 distinct CDR3 sequences; 0.53% falls within the top ten. This CDR3 is built from 14 residues. Looked up from germline, CDR1 is DFQATT and CDR2 is SNEGSKA (reference sequence). Comment on this clonotype: Its antigen is still unknown.

General observations from the study: Comparison of naive cells showed more hydrophobic TRB CDR3s in CXCR3-positive than in CXCR3-negative naive cells.

The clonotype was recovered from a human donor in good health. Some clones in this sample may be carry-over from other donors' samples. Sample: naive CXCR3+ CD8+ T cells from blood. Subset meaning: CD45RO-CCR7+CD27+CD95- naive CD8+ T cells expressing CXCR3 (TNR3+). This chain links TRBV20-1 with TRBJ2-7; TCRdb picks TRBD1, but there is no DNA to check that call. The chain's CDR3 is CSAGGGSDLYEQYF.